Each of the 7 T cell receptor beta chains below was sequenced from the same sample in a study of shared clonotypes between healthy human individuals. Terminally differentiated effector memory CD45RA+ cells were excluded by CCR7 positive selection of CD45RO-negative cells. Profiling relied on immunoSEQ multiplex PCR, and the TCRdb table lists in-frame clones only, not all of them. The table includes hundreds of thousands of clones, about 95% detected once. Sequencing used naive CD8+ T cells sorted from blood. These TCRs come from a woman in her thirties in good health.

The V call is TRBV11-2, the J call TRBJ2-7; weak D call: TRBD2 (6 bases). The CDR3 spans 13 residues. Trimming removed 5 bases at V and 3 bases at J, with 11 bases between. CDR1 and CDR2 (germline): SGHAT, FQNNGV. The DNA for the CDR3 is TGTGCCAGCAGCCTGACTAGAGGCTACGAGCAGTACTTC. Residues: CASSLTRGYEQYF. The full variable domain, rest sourced from reference TRBV11-2 and TRBJ2-7, is EAGVAQSPRYKIIEKRQSVAFWCNPISGHATLYWYQQILGQGPKLLIQFQNNGVVDDSQLPKDRFSAERLKGVDSTLKIQPAKLEDSAVYLCASSLTRGYEQYFGPGTRLTVT.

This chain links TRBV11-2 with TRBJ1-4, with D unclear. Germline V CDR1 and CDR2: SGHAT, FQNNGV. V was cut by 2 bases and J by 8 bases, with 15 bases left in between. The CDR3 has 15 amino acids. This chain's CDR3 is CASSLMSLEGEKLFF. CDR3 nucleotides: TGTGCCAGCAGCTTAATGTCATTGGAAGGGGAAAAACTGTTTTTT.

The rearrangement joins TRBV6-5 to TRBJ2-7; D might be TRBD1 (5 bases). Trimming took off 0 bases at V and 7 bases at J, with 10 bases between the two ends. CDR3 length: 13 residues. CDR1 MNHEY and CDR2 SVGAGI come from the germline V gene. CDR3 sequence reads: CASSYSLPGEQYF. The CDR3 DNA reads as TGTGCCAGCAGTTACTCGTTGCCAGGGGAGCAGTACTTC.

The gene calls are TRBV20-1 and TRBJ2-3, with unresolved D. Germline CDR1 DFQATT, CDR2 SNEGSKA (reference sequence). The CDR3 consists of 11 residues. Trimming stripped 6 bases from V and 5 bases from J, with 9 bases between. CDR3 nucleotide sequence: TGCAGTGCGATACTCGGAGATACGCAGTATTTT. It codes for CSAILGDTQYF.

V is TRBV7-9 and J is TRBJ2-7; D may match TRBD1 or TRBD2 (5 bases each). V lost 5 bases, J lost 3 bases, and 11 bases lay in between. Germline V gives CDR1 SEHNR, CDR2 FQNEAQ (reference sequence). The CDR3 sequence is 13 residues long. The CDR3, as DNA: TGTGCCAGCAGCCCAGTGGGGGTCTACGAGCAGTACTTC. Its protein is CASSPVGVYEQYF.

This clone was seen only once. The chain has TRBV7-9 and TRBJ2-1, with TRBD2 as a possible D gene (6 bases). The germline gives CDR1 SEHNR, CDR2 FQNEAQ (reference sequence). CDR3 size: 16 residues. With 5 bases removed from V and 9 bases from J, the gap between germline ends came to 23 bases. CDR3 loop: CASSKGLRDGLTEQFF. Written as DNA, the CDR3 is TGTGCCAGCAGCAAGGGACTCCGAGACGGGTTAACTGAGCAGTTCTTC. Together with reference TRBV7-9 and TRBJ2-1, the CDR3 gives the full variable domain: DTGVSQNPRHKITKRGQNVTFRCDPISEHNRLYWYRQTLGQGPEFLTYFQNEAQLEKSRLLSDRFSAERPKGSFSTLEIQRTEQGDSAMYLCASSKGLRDGLTEQFFGPGTRLTVL.

V is TRBV27 and J is TRBJ2-1, with TRBD1 identical over 11 bases. CDR1 MNHEY and CDR2 SMNVEV come from the germline V gene (reference sequence). This CDR3 is 16 amino acids long. Trimming at V came to 8 bases and at J to 3 bases, leaving 9 bases not matched to a gene. The CDR3 nucleotides are TGTGCCAGCGGACAGGGGGCGCGGGTTGGCTACAATGAGCAGTTCTTC. Translated, it gives CASGQGARVGYNEQFF.